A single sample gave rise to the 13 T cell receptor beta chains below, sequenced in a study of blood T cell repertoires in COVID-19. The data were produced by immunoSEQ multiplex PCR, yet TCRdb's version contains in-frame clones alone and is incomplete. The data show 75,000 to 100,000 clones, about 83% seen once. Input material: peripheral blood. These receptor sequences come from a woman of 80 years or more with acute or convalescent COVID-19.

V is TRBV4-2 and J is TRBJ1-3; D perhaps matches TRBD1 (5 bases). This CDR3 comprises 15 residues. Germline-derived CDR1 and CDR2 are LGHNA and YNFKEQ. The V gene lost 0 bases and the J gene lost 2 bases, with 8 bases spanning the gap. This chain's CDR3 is CASSQEPRAGNTIYF. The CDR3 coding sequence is TGTGCCAGCAGCCAAGAGCCCAGGGCTGGAAACACCATATATTTT.

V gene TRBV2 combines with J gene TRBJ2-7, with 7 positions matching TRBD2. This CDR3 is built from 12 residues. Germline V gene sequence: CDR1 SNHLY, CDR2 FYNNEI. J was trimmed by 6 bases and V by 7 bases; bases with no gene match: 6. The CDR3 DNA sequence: TGTGCCAGCACCTACGGGGGGATCGAGCAGTACTTC. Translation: CASTYGGIEQYF. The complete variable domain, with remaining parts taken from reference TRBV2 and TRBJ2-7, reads EPEVTQTPSHQVTQMGQEVILRCVPISNHLYFYWYRQILGQKVEFLVSFYNNEISEKSEIFDDQFSVERPDGSNFTLKIRSTKLEDSAMYFCASTYGGIEQYFGPGTRLTVT.

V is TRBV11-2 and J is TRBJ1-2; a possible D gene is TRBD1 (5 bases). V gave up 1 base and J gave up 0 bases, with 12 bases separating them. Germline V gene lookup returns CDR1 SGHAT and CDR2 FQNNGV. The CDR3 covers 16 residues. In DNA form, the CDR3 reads TGTGCCAGCAGCTTAGCAGGGTCCCTCTCTAACTATGGCTACACCTTC. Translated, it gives CASSLAGSLSNYGYTF.

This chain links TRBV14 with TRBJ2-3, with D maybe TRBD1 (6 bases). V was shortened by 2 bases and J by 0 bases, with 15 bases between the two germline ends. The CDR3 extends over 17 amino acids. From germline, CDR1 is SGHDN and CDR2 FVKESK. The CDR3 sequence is CASSQWMSGASTDTQYF. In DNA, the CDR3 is TGTGCCAGCAGCCAATGGATGTCAGGGGCTAGCACAGATACGCAGTATTTT.

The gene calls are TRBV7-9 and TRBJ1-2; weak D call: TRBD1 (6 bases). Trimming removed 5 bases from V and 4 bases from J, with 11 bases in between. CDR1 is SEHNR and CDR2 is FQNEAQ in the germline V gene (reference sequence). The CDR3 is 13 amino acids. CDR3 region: CASSPGQPYGYTF. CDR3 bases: TGTGCCAGCAGCCCTGGACAGCCCTATGGCTACACCTTC.

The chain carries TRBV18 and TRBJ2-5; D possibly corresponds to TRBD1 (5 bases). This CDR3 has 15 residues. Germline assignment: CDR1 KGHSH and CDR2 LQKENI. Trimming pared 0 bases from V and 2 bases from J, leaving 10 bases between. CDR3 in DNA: TGTGCCAGCTCACCACCTTCCGGACAACAAGAGACCCAGTACTTC. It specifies CASSPPSGQQETQYF. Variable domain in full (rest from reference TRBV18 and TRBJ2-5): NAGVMQNPRHLVRRRGQEARLRCSPMKGHSHVYWYRQLPEEGLKFMVYLQKENIIDESGMPKERFSAEFPKEGPSILRIQQVVRGDSAAYFCASSPPSGQQETQYFGPGTRLLVL.

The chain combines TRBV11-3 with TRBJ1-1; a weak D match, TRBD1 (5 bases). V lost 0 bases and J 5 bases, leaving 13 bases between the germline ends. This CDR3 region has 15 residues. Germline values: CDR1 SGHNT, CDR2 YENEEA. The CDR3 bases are TGTGCCAGCAGCTTAGATTCAGGGAGGGAGACTGAAGCTTTCTTT. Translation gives CASSLDSGRETEAFF.

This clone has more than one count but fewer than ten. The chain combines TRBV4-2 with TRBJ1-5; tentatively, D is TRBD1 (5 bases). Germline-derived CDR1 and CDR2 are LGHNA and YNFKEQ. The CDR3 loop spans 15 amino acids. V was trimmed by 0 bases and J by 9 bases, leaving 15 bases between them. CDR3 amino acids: CASSQDPEGTRPQHF. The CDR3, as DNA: TGTGCCAGCAGCCAAGATCCGGAAGGGACTAGGCCCCAGCATTTT.

In nucleotides, the CDR3 is TGTGCCAGCAGCTTGGGACAGCATAGCACAGATACGCAGTATTTT. Amino acid sequence: CASSLGQHSTDTQYF. The genes are TRBV11-3 and TRBJ2-3; TRBD1 agrees at 7 bases. There are 15 residues in the CDR3. V was pared by 3 bases and J by 0 bases, with 3 bases of the junction left unmatched. Germline lookup yields CDR1 SGHNT and CDR2 YENEEA.

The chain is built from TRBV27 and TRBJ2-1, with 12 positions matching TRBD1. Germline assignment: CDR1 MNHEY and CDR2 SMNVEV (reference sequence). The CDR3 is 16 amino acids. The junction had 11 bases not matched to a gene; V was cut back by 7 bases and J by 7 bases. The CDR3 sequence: CASTLTGTGGWNEQFF. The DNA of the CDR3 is TGTGCCAGCACCTTAACCGGGACAGGGGGCTGGAATGAGCAGTTCTTC.

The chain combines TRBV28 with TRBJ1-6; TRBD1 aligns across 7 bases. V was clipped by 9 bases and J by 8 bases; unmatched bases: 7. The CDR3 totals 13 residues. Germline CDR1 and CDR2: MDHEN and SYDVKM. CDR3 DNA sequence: TGTGCCAGTTCGACAGGGACGTATTCACCCCTCCACTTT. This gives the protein CASSTGTYSPLHF.

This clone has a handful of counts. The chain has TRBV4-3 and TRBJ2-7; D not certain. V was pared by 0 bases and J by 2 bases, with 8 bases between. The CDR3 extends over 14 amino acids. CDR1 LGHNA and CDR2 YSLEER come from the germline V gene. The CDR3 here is CASSQDAAAYEQYF. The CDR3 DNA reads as TGCGCCAGCAGCCAAGATGCGGCCGCCTACGAGCAGTACTTC.

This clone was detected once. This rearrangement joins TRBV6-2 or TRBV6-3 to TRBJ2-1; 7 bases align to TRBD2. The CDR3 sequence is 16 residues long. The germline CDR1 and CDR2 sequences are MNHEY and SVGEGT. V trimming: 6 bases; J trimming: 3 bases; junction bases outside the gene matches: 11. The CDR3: CASSYTGTTFYNEQFF. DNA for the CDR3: TGTGCCAGCAGCTATACCGGGACTACCTTCTACAATGAGCAGTTCTTC.